This TCR beta chain was found in a study of cytomegalovirus exposure and HLA in healthy donors. The germline V gene has CDR1 SGHVS and CDR2 FQNEAQ. Trimming removed 4 bases from V and 1 base from J, with 10 bases in between. This CDR3 has 14 residues. This PCR relied on a set of 60 Vbeta primers and 13 Jbeta primers. Sequencing was performed with immunoSEQ multiplex PCR; in TCRdb, only in-frame clones are kept and a portion is missing. The sample gives 75,000 to 90,000 clones, around 68% of which show up once; about a fifth is in the top ten. The receptor comes from a man aged 25-45 years in good health and CMV-seropositive. Sequencing was done on a sample of PBMCs. The V call is TRBV7-8, the J call TRBJ1-1, with D possibly TRBD1 on 6 matching bases. The CDR3 nucleotides are TGTGCCAGCAGCTCAGGGGAGGGGAACACTGAAGCTTTCTTT. This translates into CASSSGEGNTEAFF.